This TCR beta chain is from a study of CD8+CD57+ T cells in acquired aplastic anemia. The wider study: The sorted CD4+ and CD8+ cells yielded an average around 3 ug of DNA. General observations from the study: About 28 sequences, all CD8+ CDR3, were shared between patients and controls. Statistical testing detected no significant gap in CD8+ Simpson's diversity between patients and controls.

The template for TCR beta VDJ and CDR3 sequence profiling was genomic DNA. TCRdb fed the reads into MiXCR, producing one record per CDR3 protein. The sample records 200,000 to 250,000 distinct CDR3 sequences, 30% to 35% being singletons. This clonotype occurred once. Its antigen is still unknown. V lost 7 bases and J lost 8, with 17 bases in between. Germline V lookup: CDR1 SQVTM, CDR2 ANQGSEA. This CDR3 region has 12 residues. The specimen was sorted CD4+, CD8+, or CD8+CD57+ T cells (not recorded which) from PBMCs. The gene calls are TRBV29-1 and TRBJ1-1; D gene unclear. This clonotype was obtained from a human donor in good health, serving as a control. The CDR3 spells CSARVSGSEAFF. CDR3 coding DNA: TGCAGCGCCCGAGTGTCGGGTTCCGAAGCTTTCTTT.